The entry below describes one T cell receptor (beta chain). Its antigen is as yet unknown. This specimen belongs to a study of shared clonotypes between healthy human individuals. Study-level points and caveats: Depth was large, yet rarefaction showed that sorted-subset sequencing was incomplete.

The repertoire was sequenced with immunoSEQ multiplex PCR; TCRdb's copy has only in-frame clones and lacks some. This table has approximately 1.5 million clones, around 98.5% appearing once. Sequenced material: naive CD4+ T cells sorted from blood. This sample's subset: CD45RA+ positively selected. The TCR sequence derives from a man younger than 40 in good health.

In DNA form, the CDR3 reads TGTGCCAGCTCACCACCGTCGCGGGAGCTGTTTTTT. It yields the protein CASSPPSRELFF. The chain is built from TRBV18 and TRBJ2-2; D uncertain. The CDR3 length is 12 residues. Germline V gene sequence: CDR1 KGHSH, CDR2 LQKENI. The germline V and J ends were trimmed by 0 bases and 9 bases, with 5 bases remaining between them. The entire variable domain, with the rest obtained from reference TRBV18 and TRBJ2-2, is as follows: NAGVMQNPRHLVRRRGQEARLRCSPMKGHSHVYWYRQLPEEGLKFMVYLQKENIIDESGMPKERFSAEFPKEGPSILRIQQVVRGDSAAYFCASSPPSRELFFGEGSRLTVL.